This T cell receptor beta chain is drawn from a study of T cells after yellow fever vaccination. Trimming left V 3 bases short and J 4 bases short, with 10 bases between. Looked up from germline, CDR1 is SGHAT and CDR2 is FQDESV (reference sequence). The length of the CDR3 is 13 residues. As TCR cDNA was made by 5'RACE template switching, a universal primer site and UMIs were added. TCRdb passed the 5' RACE reads through MiXCR, listing each CDR3 protein once. This sample has about 340,000 distinct CDR3 sequences, with under 15% found just once. This clonotype was recorded a few times. The receptor was derived from a man between 18 and 29 years old who received the YFV17D yellow fever vaccine. This rearrangement joins TRBV11-1 to TRBJ2-7; no firm D call. The sample in question was CD4+ T cells sorted from PBMCs, obtained 15 days after the yellow fever booster vaccination. In DNA form, the CDR3 reads TGTGCCAGCAGCTTTCCCTTCGGATACGAGCAGTACTTC. Residues: CASSFPFGYEQYF.